One sample yielded the 28 T cell receptor beta chains listed below, sequenced in a study of metastatic and nonmetastatic thyroid tumors. Every patient was untreated before thyroid surgery. TCRdb re-called clones via MiXCR from the PCR reads. The sample has roughly 40,000 clones, roughly 15% seen once; the top ten hold about 20%. Sequences were obtained from blood. The receptors shown here come from a female donor with papillary thyroid cancer or a benign thyroid nodule (not recorded which). Some clones in this sample may be carry-over from other donors' samples.

V is TRBV3-1 and J is TRBJ2-5, with D hard to call. V was shortened by 1 base and J by 1 base, with 4 bases between the two germline ends. The germline V gene has CDR1 LGHDT and CDR2 YNNKEL (reference sequence). The CDR3 runs to 13 residues. The chain's CDR3 is CASSQAFQETQYF. The CDR3 DNA sequence: TGTGCCAGCAGCCAAGCCTTCCAAGAGACCCAGTACTTC.

Comments on this clone: Sequence at one end of the junction differs from germline and may be a read error. The J gene is TRBJ2-7, the V gene TRBV12-3 or TRBV12-4; TRBD2 matches at 9 bases. The CDR3 loop spans 16 amino acids. CDR3 nucleotides: TGTGCCAGCAGTCCTCTCCGGCTAGCGGGGCCCTACGGGCAGTACTTC. It yields the protein CASSPLRLAGPYGQYF.

The gene calls are TRBV28 and TRBJ1-4, with no clear D. Between the trimmed V and J ends, which lost 5 bases and 5 bases, there was a span of 15 bases. CDR3 length: 15 residues. The germline V gene has CDR1 MDHEN and CDR2 SYDVKM. CDR3 amino acids: CASSIILGRNEKLFF. As DNA, the CDR3 is TGTGCCAGCAGTATAATACTGGGGAGGAATGAAAAACTGTTTTTT.

The chain employs TRBV6-1 and TRBJ2-3; TRBD2 matches 7 bases. J was trimmed by 2 bases and V by 7 bases; bases with no gene match: 6. The germline gives CDR1 MNHNS, CDR2 SASEGT. The CDR3 contains 14 residues. CDR3 nucleotides: TGTGCCAGCAATTCGGGACTAACCACAGATACGCAGTATTTT. This gives the protein CASNSGLTTDTQYF.

The chain is built from TRBV5-1 and TRBJ2-2, with 8 bases that match TRBD1. The CDR3 has 14 residues. Germline V lookup: CDR1 SGHRS, CDR2 YFSETQ. V dropped 3 bases and J dropped 7; count of bases not matched to a gene: 5. CDR3 loop: CASSWTGSDGELFF. CDR3 sequence (DNA): TGCGCCAGCAGCTGGACAGGGTCGGACGGGGAGCTGTTTTTT.

The rearrangement links TRBV4-2 to TRBJ2-5; D is unresolved. The V gene lost 2 bases and the J gene lost 2 bases, with 9 bases spanning the gap. From germline, CDR1 is LGHNA and CDR2 YNFKEQ. This CDR3 spans 14 amino acids. CDR3 nucleotides: TGTGCCAGCAGCCAACACGTGCGACAAGAGACCCAGTACTTC. Translated, it gives CASSQHVRQETQYF.

This clone was detected many times. The rearrangement links TRBV28 to TRBJ2-2; 9 bases agree with TRBD2. J gave up 5 bases and V 6 bases, and 1 base lay outside the gene matches. This CDR3 is 13 amino acids long. Germline CDR1 reads MDHEN; CDR2 reads SYDVKM. This CDR3 reads CASRTSGTGELFF. The CDR3 nucleotides are TGTGCCAGCAGGACTAGCGGAACCGGGGAGCTGTTTTTT.

There are many counts of this clone. The same CDR3 can be traced to other DNA sequences in this sample. This rearrangement joins TRBV20-1 to TRBJ2-3, with 9 bases that match TRBD2. This CDR3 comprises 16 residues. The V gene end was trimmed by 4 bases and the J gene end by 2 bases; junction bases not matched to a gene: 10. Looked up from germline, CDR1 is DFQATT and CDR2 is SNEGSKA (reference sequence). CDR3 in DNA: TGCAGTGCTACAGGGGGGCTAGCGGGATACACAGATACGCAGTATTTT. Its protein product is CSATGGLAGYTDTQYF.

This clone appeared many times. V is TRBV12-3 or TRBV12-4 and J is TRBJ2-2; D is perhaps TRBD1 (6 bases). V was shortened by 6 bases and J by 6 bases, with 17 bases between the two germline ends. The CDR3 runs to 15 residues. CDR3 region: CASRGAGDWSGELFF. CDR3 bases: TGTGCCAGCAGAGGGGCAGGGGATTGGTCCGGGGAGCTGTTTTTT.

Regarding this clone: A read error may explain this, as a much larger clone is one base away. The chain joins TRBV9 to TRBJ1-1, with 9 bases that match TRBD1. The CDR3 length is 17 residues. The ends lost 5 bases at V and 0 bases at J; junction bases unmatched: 11. Germline-derived CDR1 and CDR2 are SGDLS and YYNGEE. The CDR3 DNA reads as TGTGCCAGCAGAGCTACAGGGGGCGCGAACTTGAACACTGAAGCTTTCTTT. Residues: CASRATGGANLNTEAFF.

This clone showed up many times. The J gene is TRBJ2-5, the V gene TRBV18, with D unclear. CDR1 and CDR2 (germline): KGHSH, LQKENI. The V end lost 2 bases, the J end lost 2 bases, and 6 bases lay between the germline ends. CDR3 size: 13 residues. The CDR3: CASSPGSQETQYF. Written as DNA, the CDR3 is TGTGCCAGCTCACCAGGGTCACAAGAGACCCAGTACTTC.

This clone has at least ten counts. The chain recombines TRBV3-1 with TRBJ2-7; 8 bases are shared with TRBD2. V lost 4 bases to trimming and J lost 4 bases; unmatched junction nucleotides: 3. Germline CDR1 LGHDT, CDR2 YNNKEL (reference sequence). This CDR3 region has 13 residues. DNA for the CDR3: TGTGCCAGCAGCCCAGCGGGAGTATACGAGCAGTACTTC. It specifies CASSPAGVYEQYF.

CDR3 amino acids: CSARDNGDTEAFF. DNA for the CDR3: TGCAGTGCTAGAGATAATGGGGACACTGAAGCTTTCTTT. The rearrangement joins TRBV20-1 to TRBJ1-1; D not resolved. Germline V gene sequence: CDR1 DFQATT, CDR2 SNEGSKA (reference sequence). The CDR3 has 13 residues. V shed 0 bases and J shed 3 bases, with 8 bases lying between them.

This clone was detected only a few times. The chain joins TRBV6-1 to TRBJ2-7, with 9 bases fitting TRBD1. CDR1 MNHNS and CDR2 SASEGT come from the germline V gene. This CDR3 is built from 16 residues. Losses at the gene ends were 6 bases for V and 6 bases for J; bases not matched to a gene: 15. The CDR3 here is CASSLAPGQGQSEQYF. The CDR3 DNA reads TGTGCCAGCAGCCTCGCCCCGGGACAGGGTCAATCCGAGCAGTACTTC.

This clone was seen many times. The J gene is TRBJ1-1, the V gene TRBV19, with TRBD1 matching over 11 bases. This CDR3 has 14 amino acids. Losses at the gene ends were 5 bases for V and 7 bases for J; bases not matched to a gene: 6. Germline-derived CDR1 and CDR2 are LNHDA and SQIVND (reference sequence). The CDR3 sequence is CASSSGQGADEAFF. The CDR3 DNA sequence: TGTGCCAGTAGTTCCGGACAGGGGGCCGATGAAGCTTTCTTT.

This clone was seen ten or more times. This rearrangement joins TRBV12-3 or TRBV12-4 to TRBJ2-3, with D unclear. This CDR3 contains 12 residues. Trimming removed 1 base from V and 6 bases from J, with 5 bases in between. The CDR3 here is CASSLGEDTQYF. CDR3 DNA sequence: TGTGCCAGCAGTTTAGGTGAGGATACGCAGTATTTT.

Worth noting for this clone: Its ends do not fully match the called genes, so a read error is possible. This chain connects TRBV12-3 or TRBV12-4 to TRBJ2-7; no definite D call. The CDR3 is made up of 15 amino acids. The CDR3 is CASSLGPGFGYEHYF. In nucleotides, the CDR3 is TGTGCCAGCAGTTTAGGGCCTGGTTTCGGATACGAGCATTACTTC.

This clone has at least ten counts. This rearrangement joins TRBV20-1 to TRBJ2-7, with 7 bases fitting TRBD2. V lost 6 bases to trimming and J lost 6 bases; unmatched junction nucleotides: 5. The CDR3 has 11 amino acids. CDR1 and CDR2 from the germline V gene are DFQATT and SNEGSKA (reference sequence). The CDR3 DNA follows: TGCAGTGCGGGGGACTACTCCGAGCAGTACTTC. Translation gives CSAGDYSEQYF.

Notes on this clone: A read error is possible here, since a much larger clone lies one base away. J is TRBJ1-1 and V is TRBV7-2; 7 bases line up with TRBD1. Germline V CDR1 and CDR2: SGHTA, FQGNSA. The CDR3 sequence is 12 residues long. Trimming at V came to 3 bases and at J to 8 bases, leaving 3 bases not matched to a gene. Here the CDR3 DNA reads TGTGCCAGCAGCTTCAGCAGGGGGGAAGCTTTCTTT. Amino acid sequence: CASSFSRGEAFF.

Ten or more counts support this clone. The chain couples TRBV12-3 or TRBV12-4 to TRBJ2-3; 7 bases align to TRBD2. Unmatched junction bases numbered 6, after V lost 5 bases and J lost 1 base. CDR3 length equals 15 residues. CDR3 protein: CASSTSLAGTDTQYF. Here the CDR3 DNA reads TGTGCCAGCAGTACCAGCCTAGCGGGCACAGATACGCAGTATTTT.

In its sample, this clone was seen a few times. A clone one base away is much larger, so this may be a read error. This chain uses TRBV6-1 with TRBJ2-7; D is perhaps TRBD1 or TRBD2 (5 bases each). V was trimmed by 7 bases and J by 5 bases, leaving 21 bases between them. The CDR3 extends over 15 amino acids. CDR1 MNHNS and CDR2 SASEGT come from the germline V gene. The CDR3 DNA reads TGTGCCAGCAAAACTTCGGGGCGGCAAGCCCACGAGCAGTACTTC. Its translation: CASKTSGRQAHEQYF.

In this sample, this clone turned up many times. CDR3 coding DNA: TGCGCCAGCACGGAGGGGCCTAGCACAGATACGCAGTATTTT. As protein: CASTEGPSTDTQYF. This chain joins TRBV5-1 and TRBJ2-3; D possibly corresponds to TRBD2 (6 bases). Trimming cost V 6 bases and J 0 bases, with 11 bases left between them. The CDR3 loop spans 14 amino acids. The germline CDR1 and CDR2 sequences are SGHRS and YFSETQ. Full variable domain (remainder filled in from reference TRBV5-1 and TRBJ2-3): KAGVTQTPRYLIKTRGQQVTLSCSPISGHRSVSWYQQTPGQGLQFLFEYFSETQRNKGNFPGRFSGRQFSNSRSEMNVSTLELGDSALYLCASTEGPSTDTQYFGPGTRLTVL.

As concerns this clone: Additional DNA sequences in this sample encode the identical CDR3. The CDR3 spells CASSRRQGPAGELFF. CDR3 coding DNA: TGTGCCAGCAGCCGAAGACAGGGGCCGGCCGGGGAGCTGTTTTTT. The rearrangement links TRBV11-1 to TRBJ2-2; 8 bases agree with TRBD1. The germline V gene encodes CDR1 SGHAT and CDR2 FQDESV (reference sequence). The CDR3 consists of 15 residues. After removal of 5 bases from V and 6 bases from J, the junction contained 8 bases not matched to a gene.

This clone occurred a few times. Being one base from a much bigger clone, this may be a read error. This CDR3 is missing its conserved last phenylalanine or tryptophan, likely due to a read error. The genes are TRBV11-2 and TRBJ2-3; D not resolved. Deletions cut 1 base from V and 1 base from J, with 9 bases between. Germline V gives CDR1 SGHAT, CDR2 FQNNGV. This CDR3 contains 15 residues. The CDR3 protein is CASSLVVVRTDTQYS. The CDR3 DNA reads as TGTGCCAGCAGCTTAGTGGTAGTCCGCACAGATACGCAGTATTCT.

The table lists this clone with a few counts. This rearrangement joins TRBV7-9 to TRBJ1-4; the match to TRBD1 covers 8 bases. The V gene's germline CDR1 is SEHNR and CDR2 FQNEAQ (reference sequence). The junction had 3 bases not matched to a gene; V was cut back by 4 bases and J by 5 bases. The CDR3 is 14 amino acids. This chain's CDR3 is CASSSRTGNEKLFF. Here the CDR3 DNA reads TGTGCCAGCAGCTCCCGGACAGGGAATGAAAAACTGTTTTTT.

In this sample, this clone turned up once. Being one base from a much bigger clone, this may be a read error. The rearrangement uses TRBV11-1 and TRBJ2-1; 8 bases are a match to TRBD1. This CDR3 is built from 17 residues. Per germline, CDR1 SGHAT and CDR2 FQDESV (reference sequence). The CDR3 reads CASRPPTRDRTNKEQFF. Written as DNA, the CDR3 is TGTGCCAGCAGACCACCCACCCGGGACAGGACCAACAAAGAGCAGTTCTTC.

The sample holds many counts of this clone. This sequence joins TRBV10-2 and TRBJ1-1; D remains unclear. The CDR3 consists of 12 residues. Looked up from germline, CDR1 is WSHSY and CDR2 is SAAADI. V was pared by 8 bases and J by 1 base, with 8 bases between. The CDR3 is CASGRPNTEAFF. CDR3 DNA: TGCGCCAGCGGCAGACCGAACACTGAAGCTTTCTTT.

This clone was observed once. The rearrangement uses TRBV12-3 or TRBV12-4 and TRBJ2-1; 8 nucleotides agree with TRBD2. The junction had 4 bases not matched to a gene; V was cut back by 6 bases and J by 0 bases. The CDR3 is 15 residues long. The CDR3 reads CASSVAGPSYNEQFF. The CDR3 coding sequence is TGTGCCAGCAGCGTAGCGGGACCCTCCTACAATGAGCAGTTCTTC.